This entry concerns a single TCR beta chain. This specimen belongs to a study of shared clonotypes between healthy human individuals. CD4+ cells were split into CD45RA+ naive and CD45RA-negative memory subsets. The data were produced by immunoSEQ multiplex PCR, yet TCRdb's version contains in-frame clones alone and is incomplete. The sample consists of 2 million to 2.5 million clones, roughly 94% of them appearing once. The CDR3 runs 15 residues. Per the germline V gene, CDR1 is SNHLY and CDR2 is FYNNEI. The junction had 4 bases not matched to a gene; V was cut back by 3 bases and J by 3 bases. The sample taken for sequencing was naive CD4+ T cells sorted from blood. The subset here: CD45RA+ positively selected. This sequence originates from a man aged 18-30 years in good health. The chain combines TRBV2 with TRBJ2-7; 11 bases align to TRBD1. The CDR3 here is CASSEGQGGFYEQYF. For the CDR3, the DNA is TGTGCCAGCAGTGAGGGACAGGGGGGCTTCTACGAGCAGTACTTC.